Only a few counts were recorded for the clone carrying this T cell receptor (beta chain). What it binds is not known. This specimen belongs to a study of blood T cells in healthy people across ages. For the study at large: About one barcoded beta molecule was captured per two T cells (by template switching). Study conclusions and caveats: The unsorted PBMCs prevented any conclusive comparison of naive versus antigen-experienced cells.

The germline CDR1 and CDR2 sequences are MDHEN and SYDVKM. Between the trimmed V and J ends, which lost 6 bases and 3 bases, there was a span of 11 bases. This CDR3 comprises 13 residues. A second about 6 to 11 cycle PCR used barcoded and J-beta primers. One entry per CDR3 protein results from TCRdb running MiXCR on the 5' RACE reads. Of about 1.8 million distinct CDR3 sequences listed, 49% are singletons. This sequence was found in a middle-aged woman in good health. Sequencing input: blood. V and J are TRBV28 and TRBJ1-2; D is undetermined. CDR3 amino acids: CASSKDVYYGYTF. As DNA, the CDR3 is TGTGCCAGCAGCAAAGACGTCTACTATGGCTACACCTTC.